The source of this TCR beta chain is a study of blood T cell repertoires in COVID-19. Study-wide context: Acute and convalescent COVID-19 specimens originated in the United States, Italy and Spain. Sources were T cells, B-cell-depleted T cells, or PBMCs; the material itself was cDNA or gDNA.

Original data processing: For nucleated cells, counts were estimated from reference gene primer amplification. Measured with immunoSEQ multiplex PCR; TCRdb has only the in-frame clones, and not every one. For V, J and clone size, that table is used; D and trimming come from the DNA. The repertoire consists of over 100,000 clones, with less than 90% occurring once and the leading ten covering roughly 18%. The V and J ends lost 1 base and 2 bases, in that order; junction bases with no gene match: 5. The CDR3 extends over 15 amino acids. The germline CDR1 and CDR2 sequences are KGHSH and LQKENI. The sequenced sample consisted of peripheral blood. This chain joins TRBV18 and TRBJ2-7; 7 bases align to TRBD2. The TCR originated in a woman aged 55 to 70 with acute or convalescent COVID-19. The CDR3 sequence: CASSPLAGLTYEQYF. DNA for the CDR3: TGTGCCAGCTCACCACTAGCGGGTCTTACCTACGAGCAGTACTTC.